This section outlines one TCR beta chain sequence together with its context. As yet, its antigen is unknown. These data come from a study of a mutant IDH1 vaccine in newly diagnosed glioma. V was cut by 2 bases and J by 5 bases, with 6 bases left in between. The CDR3 length is 13 residues. Looked up from germline, CDR1 is MNHEY and CDR2 is SMNVEV (reference sequence). Time point defined: week 11, during vaccination. The investigators gave 300 ug of mutant IDH1 20-mer peptide in each vaccine dose, together with topical imiquimod. Donors had new IDH1-mutant astrocytomas of WHO grade 3 or 4 (ATRX-lost). Sequencing was performed with immunoSEQ multiplex PCR; in TCRdb, only in-frame clones are kept and a portion is missing. The sample has tens of thousands of clones, 70% to 85% seen once.

This chain uses TRBV27 with TRBJ1-4; D is uncertain. This receptor was identified in a man younger than 40 with glioma. Sequencing was performed on PBMCs, taken from a glioma patient whose treatment included an IDH1 peptide vaccine. CDR3 region: CASSLRRNEKLFF. CDR3 nucleotides: TGTGCCAGCAGTTTAAGGCGGAATGAAAAACTGTTTTTT.